This T cell receptor (beta chain) was profiled in a study of T cells after yellow fever vaccination. From the 5' RACE reads, TCRdb called clonotypes with MiXCR, one entry per CDR3 protein. Among a few hundred thousand distinct CDR3 sequences, around 4.1% were seen once, and the ten largest hold roughly a quarter. The V gene's germline CDR1 is SGHTA and CDR2 FQGNSA. Between the trimmed V and J ends, which lost 5 bases and 1 base, there was a span of 8 bases. The CDR3 is 13 residues long. In this sample, this clonotype turned up many times. This clonotype was obtained from a man aged 18 to 29 who received the YFV17D yellow fever vaccine. The sequences come from PBMCs, collected 5 days after the yellow fever booster vaccination. V is TRBV7-2 and J is TRBJ1-1; D is ambiguous. CDR3 bases: TGTGCCAGCAGCCTGAGACGGAACACTGAAGCTTTCTTT. This codes for CASSLRRNTEAFF.